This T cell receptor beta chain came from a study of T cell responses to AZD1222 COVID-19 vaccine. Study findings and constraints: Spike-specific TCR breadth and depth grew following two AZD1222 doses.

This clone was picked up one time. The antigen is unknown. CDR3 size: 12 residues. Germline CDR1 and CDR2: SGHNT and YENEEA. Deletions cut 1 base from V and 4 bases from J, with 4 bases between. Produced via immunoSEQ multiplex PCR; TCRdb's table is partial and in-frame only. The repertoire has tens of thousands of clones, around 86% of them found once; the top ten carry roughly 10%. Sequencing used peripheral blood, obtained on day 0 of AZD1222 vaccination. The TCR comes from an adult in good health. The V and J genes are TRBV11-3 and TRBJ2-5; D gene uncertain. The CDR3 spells CASSLAGETQYF. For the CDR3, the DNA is TGTGCCAGCAGCTTAGCTGGAGAGACCCAGTACTTC.